This entry describes one T cell receptor (beta chain). Time point: blood 4 weeks post-SBRT, at nephrectomy. This sample's treatment: 15 Gy SBRT to primary tumor, nephrectomy 4 weeks later. With V trimmed by 6 bases and J by 6 bases, 6 bases remained unmatched. This CDR3 is built from 14 residues. Germline CDR1 and CDR2: ENHRY and SYGVKD. This sample is part of a study of radiation and T cells in renal cell carcinoma. Some clones are missing from TCRdb's copy, which holds only in-frame ones; the method was immunoSEQ multiplex PCR. Of 50,000 to 65,000 clones in the sample, about 80% were seen once. The sequence was collected from a man in his 60s with renal cell carcinoma. The chain carries TRBV10-3 and TRBJ2-3, with 10 bases matching TRBD1. The material was blood, obtained from a patient whose treatment included radiotherapy and nephrectomy. CDR3 nucleotides: TGTGCCATCAGGCGACAGGGGGCGGCCGATACGCAGTATTTT. This gives the protein CAIRRQGAADTQYF.